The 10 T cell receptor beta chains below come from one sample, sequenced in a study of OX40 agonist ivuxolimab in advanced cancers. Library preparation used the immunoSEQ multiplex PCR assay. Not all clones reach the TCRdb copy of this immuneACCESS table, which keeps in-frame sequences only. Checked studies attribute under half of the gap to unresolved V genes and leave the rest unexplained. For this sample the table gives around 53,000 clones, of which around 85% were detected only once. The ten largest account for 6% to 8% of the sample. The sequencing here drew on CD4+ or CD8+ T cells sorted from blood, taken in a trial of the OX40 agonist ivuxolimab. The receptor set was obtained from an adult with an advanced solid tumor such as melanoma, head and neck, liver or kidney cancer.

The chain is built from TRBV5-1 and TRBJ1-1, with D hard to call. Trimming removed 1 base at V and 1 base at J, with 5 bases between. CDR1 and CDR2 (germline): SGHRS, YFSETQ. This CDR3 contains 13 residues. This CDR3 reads CASSLFENTEAFF. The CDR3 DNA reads TGCGCCAGCAGCTTGTTTGAGAACACTGAAGCTTTCTTT. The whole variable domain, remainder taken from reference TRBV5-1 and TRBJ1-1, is KAGVTQTPRYLIKTRGQQVTLSCSPISGHRSVSWYQQTPGQGLQFLFEYFSETQRNKGNFPGRFSGRQFSNSRSEMNVSTLELGDSALYLCASSLFENTEAFFGQGTRLTVV.

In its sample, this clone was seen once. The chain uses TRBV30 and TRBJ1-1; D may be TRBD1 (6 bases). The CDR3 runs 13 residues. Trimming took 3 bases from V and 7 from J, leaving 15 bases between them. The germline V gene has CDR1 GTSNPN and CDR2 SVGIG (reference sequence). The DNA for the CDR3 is TGTGCCTGGAGAGGGGGGAGCTGGGGTGAAGCTTTCTTT. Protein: CAWRGGSWGEAFF.

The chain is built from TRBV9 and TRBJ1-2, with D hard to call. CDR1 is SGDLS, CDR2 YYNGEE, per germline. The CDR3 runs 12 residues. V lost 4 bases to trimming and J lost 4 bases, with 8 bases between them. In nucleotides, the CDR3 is TGTGCCAGCAGCCGGGAGGGCTATGGCTACACCTTC. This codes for CASSREGYGYTF. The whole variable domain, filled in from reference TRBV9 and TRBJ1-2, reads DSGVTQTPKHLITATGQRVTLRCSPRSGDLSVYWYQQSLDQGLQFLIQYYNGEERAKGNILERFSAQQFPDLHSELNLSSLELGDSALYFCASSREGYGYTFGSGTRLTVV.

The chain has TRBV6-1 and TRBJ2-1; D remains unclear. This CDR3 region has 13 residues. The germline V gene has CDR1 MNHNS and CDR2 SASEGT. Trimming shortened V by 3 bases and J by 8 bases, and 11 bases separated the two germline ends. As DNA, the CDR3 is TGTGCCAGCAGTGAGATTCCCCGGTATGAGCAGTTCTTC. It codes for CASSEIPRYEQFF.

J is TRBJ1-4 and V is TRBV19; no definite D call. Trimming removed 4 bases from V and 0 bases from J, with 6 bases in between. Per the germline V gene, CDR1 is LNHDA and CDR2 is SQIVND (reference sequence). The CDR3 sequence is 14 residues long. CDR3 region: CASSTTATNEKLFF. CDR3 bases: TGTGCCAGTAGTACAACAGCAACTAATGAAAAACTGTTTTTT.

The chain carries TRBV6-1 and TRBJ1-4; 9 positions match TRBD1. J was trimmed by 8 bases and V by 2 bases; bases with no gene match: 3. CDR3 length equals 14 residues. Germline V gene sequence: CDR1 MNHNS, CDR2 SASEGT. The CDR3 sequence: CASSESGTGEKLFF. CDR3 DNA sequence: TGTGCCAGCAGTGAATCCGGGACAGGGGAAAAACTGTTTTTT.

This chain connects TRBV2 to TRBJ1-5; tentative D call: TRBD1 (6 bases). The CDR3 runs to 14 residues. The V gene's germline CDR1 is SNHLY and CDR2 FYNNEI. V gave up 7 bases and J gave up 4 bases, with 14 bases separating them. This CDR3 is CASTSSRGNQPQHF. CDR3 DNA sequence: TGTGCCAGCACTTCCTCCAGGGGAAATCAGCCCCAGCATTTT.

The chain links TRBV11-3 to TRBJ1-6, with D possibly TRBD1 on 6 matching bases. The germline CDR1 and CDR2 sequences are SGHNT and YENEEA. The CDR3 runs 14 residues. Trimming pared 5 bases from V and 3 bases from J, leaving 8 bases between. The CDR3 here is CASSLDSYNSPLHF. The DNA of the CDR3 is TGTGCCAGCAGCCTGGACAGCTATAATTCACCCCTCCACTTT.

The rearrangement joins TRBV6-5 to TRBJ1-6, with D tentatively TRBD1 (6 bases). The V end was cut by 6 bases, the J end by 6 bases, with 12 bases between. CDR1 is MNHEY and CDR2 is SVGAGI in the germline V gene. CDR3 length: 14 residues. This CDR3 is CASRQTGVNSPLHF. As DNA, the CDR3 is TGTGCCAGCAGACAGACAGGAGTTAATTCACCCCTCCACTTT.

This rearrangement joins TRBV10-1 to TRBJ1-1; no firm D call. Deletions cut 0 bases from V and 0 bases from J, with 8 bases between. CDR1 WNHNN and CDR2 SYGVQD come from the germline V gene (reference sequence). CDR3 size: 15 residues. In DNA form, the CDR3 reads TGCGCCAGCAGTGAGTCCGTCGGATTGAACACTGAAGCTTTCTTT. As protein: CASSESVGLNTEAFF.